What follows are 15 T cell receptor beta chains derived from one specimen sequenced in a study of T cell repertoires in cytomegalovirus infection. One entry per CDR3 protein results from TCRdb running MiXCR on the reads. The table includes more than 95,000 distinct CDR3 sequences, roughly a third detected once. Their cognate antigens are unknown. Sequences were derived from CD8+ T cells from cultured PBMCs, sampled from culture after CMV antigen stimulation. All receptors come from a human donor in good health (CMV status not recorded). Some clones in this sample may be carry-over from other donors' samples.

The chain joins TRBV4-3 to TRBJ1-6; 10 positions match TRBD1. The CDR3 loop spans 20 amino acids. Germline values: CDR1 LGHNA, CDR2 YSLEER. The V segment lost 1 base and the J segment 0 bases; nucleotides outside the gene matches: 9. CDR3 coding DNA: TGCGCCAGCAGCCAAGGAATCGGACAGGGGGTTGGCTCCTATAATTCACCCCTCCACTTT. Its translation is CASSQGIGQGVGSYNSPLHF.

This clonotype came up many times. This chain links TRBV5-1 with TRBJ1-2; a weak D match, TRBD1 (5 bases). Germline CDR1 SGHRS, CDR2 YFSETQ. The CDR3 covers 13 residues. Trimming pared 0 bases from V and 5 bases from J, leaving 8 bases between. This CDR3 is CASSLEGEYGYTF. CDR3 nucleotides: TGCGCCAGCAGCTTGGAAGGGGAGTATGGCTACACCTTC.

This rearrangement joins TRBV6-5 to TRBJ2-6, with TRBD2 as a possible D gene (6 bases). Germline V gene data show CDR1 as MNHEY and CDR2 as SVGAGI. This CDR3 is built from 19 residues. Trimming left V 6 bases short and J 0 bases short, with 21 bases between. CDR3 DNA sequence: TGTGCCAGCAGCTGGGGGGTCCCAGAGATCGACTCTGGGGCCAACGTCCTGACTTTC. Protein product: CASSWGVPEIDSGANVLTF.

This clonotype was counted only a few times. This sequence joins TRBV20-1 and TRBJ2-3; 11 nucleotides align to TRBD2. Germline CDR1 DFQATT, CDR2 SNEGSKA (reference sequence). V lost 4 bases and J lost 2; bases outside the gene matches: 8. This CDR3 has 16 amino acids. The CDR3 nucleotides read TGCAGTGCTACAACACCTAGCGGGGGGTCCACAGATACGCAGTATTTT. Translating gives CSATTPSGGSTDTQYF.

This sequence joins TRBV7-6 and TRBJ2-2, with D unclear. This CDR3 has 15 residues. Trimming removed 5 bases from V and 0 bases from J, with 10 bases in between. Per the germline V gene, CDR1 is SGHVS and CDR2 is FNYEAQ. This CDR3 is CASSVTESNTGELFF. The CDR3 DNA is TGTGCCAGCAGCGTCACAGAGTCGAACACCGGGGAGCTGTTTTTT.

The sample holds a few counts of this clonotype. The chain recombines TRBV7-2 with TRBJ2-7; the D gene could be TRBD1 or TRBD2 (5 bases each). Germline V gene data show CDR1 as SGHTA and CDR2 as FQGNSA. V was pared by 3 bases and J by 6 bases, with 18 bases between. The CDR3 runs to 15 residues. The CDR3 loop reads CASSFAQRGPAEQYF. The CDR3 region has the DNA TGTGCCAGCAGCTTTGCCCAGAGGGGACCCGCCGAGCAGTACTTC.

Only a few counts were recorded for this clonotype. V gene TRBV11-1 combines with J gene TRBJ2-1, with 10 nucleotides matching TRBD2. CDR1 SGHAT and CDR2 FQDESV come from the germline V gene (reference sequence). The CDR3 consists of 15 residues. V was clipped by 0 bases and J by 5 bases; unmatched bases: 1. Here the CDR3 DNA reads TGTGCCAGCAGCTTAGCACTAGCGGGGAACAATGAGCAGTTCTTC. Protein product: CASSLALAGNNEQFF.

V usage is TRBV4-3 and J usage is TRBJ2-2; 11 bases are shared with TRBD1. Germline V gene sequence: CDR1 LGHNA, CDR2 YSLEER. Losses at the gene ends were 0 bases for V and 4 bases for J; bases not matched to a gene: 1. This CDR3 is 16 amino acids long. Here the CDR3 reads CASSQDGTGGTGELFF. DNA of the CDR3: TGCGCCAGCAGCCAAGACGGGACAGGGGGCACCGGGGAGCTGTTTTTT.

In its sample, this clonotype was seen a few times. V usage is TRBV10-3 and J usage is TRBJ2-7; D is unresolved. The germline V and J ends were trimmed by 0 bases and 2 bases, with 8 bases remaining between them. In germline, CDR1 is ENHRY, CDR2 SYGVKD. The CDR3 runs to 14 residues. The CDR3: CAISESGVTYEQYF. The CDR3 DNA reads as TGTGCCATCAGTGAGTCGGGCGTTACCTACGAGCAGTACTTC.

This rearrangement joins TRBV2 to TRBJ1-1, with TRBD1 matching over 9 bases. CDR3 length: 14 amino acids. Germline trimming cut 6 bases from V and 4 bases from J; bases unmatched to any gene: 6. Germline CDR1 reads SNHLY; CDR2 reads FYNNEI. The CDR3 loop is CASRLDRGPTEAFF. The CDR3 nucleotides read TGTGCCAGCAGGTTGGACAGGGGCCCCACTGAAGCTTTCTTT.

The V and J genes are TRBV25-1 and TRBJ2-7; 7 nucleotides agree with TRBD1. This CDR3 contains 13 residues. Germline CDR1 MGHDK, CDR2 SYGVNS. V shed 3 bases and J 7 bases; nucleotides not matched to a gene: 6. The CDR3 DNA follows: TGTGCCAGCAGTGACCCGACAGGGTTTGAGCAGTACTTC. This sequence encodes CASSDPTGFEQYF.

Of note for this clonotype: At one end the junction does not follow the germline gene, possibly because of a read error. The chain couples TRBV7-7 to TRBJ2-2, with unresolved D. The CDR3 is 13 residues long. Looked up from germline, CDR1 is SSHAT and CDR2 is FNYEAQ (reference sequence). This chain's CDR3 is CASSSSNTGELFF. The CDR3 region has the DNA TGTGCTAGCAGCTCATCGAACACCGGGGAGCTGTTTTTT.

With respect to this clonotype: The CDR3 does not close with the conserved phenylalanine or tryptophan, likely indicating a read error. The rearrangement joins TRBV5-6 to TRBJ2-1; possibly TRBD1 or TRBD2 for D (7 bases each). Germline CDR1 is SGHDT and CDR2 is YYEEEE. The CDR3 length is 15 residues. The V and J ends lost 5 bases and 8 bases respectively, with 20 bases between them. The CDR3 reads CASSPGGAGFDEQFL. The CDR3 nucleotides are TGTGCCAGCAGTCCAGGGGGGGCCGGCTTTGATGAGCAGTTCCTC.

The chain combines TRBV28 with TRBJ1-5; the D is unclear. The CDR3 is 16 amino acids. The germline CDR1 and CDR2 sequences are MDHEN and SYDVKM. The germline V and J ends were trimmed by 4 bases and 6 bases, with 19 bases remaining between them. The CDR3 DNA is TGTGCCAGCAGTTCCCACGGCGGGGAGTCGAGTCAGCCCCAGCATTTT. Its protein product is CASSSHGGESSQPQHF.

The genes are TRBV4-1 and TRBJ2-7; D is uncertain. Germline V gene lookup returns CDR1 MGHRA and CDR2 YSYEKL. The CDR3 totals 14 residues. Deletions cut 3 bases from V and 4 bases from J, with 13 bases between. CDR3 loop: CASSQGAPRYEQYF. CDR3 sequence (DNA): TGCGCCAGCAGCCAGGGCGCTCCCCGGTACGAGCAGTACTTC.